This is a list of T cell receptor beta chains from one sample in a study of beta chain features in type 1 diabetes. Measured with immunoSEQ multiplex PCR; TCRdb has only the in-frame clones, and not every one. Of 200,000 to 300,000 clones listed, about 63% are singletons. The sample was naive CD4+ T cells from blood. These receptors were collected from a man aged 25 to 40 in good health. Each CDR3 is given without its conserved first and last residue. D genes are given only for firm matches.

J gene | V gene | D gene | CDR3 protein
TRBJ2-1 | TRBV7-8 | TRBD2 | ASSLVAGANEQF
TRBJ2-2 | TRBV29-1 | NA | SVEQPGLNTGELF
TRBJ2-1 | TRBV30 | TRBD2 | AWSVLGTSGDYNEQF
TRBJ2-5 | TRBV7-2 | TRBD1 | ASSPPQGAWETQY
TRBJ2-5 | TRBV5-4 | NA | ASSDGTGRETQY
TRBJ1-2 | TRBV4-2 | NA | ASSQILTESINYGYT
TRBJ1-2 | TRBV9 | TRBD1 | ASSVVGTALYT
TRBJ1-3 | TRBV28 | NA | ASSTTGLGGNTIY
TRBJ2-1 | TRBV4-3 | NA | ASSQDIAPTSYNEQF
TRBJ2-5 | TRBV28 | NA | ASSLFGGLQETQY